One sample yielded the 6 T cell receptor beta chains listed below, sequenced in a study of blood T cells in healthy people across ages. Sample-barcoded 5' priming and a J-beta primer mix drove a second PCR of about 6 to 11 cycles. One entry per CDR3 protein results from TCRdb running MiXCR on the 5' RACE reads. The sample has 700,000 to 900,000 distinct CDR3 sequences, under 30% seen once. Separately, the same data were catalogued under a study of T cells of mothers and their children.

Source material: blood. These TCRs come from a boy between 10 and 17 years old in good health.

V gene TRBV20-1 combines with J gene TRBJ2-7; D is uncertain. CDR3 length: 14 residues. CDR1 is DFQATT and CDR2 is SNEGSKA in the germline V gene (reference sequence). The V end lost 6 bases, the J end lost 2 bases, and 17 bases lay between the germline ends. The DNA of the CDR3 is TGCAGTGCCTCGAACCGGTTAGCCGCCTACGAGCAGTACTTC. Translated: CSASNRLAAYEQYF.

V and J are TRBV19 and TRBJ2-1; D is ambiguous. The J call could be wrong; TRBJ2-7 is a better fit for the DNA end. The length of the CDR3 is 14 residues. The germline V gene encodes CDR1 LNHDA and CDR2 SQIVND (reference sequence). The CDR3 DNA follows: TGTGCCAGTAGTATCCAATTGGACGCCTACGAGCAGTACTTC. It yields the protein CASSIQLDAYEQYF.

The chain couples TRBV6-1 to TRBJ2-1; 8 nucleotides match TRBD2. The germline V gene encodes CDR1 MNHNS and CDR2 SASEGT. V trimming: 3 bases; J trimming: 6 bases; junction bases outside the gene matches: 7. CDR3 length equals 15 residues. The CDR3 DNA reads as TGTGCCAGCAGTGACCCCCGGACTAGCCTCAATGAGCAGTTCTTC. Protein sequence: CASSDPRTSLNEQFF.

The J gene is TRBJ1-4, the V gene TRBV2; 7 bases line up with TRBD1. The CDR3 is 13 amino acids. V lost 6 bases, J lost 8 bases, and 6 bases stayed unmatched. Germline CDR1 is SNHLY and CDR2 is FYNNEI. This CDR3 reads CASRPTGSEKLFF. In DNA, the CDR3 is TGTGCCAGCAGACCGACAGGGAGCGAAAAACTGTTTTTT.

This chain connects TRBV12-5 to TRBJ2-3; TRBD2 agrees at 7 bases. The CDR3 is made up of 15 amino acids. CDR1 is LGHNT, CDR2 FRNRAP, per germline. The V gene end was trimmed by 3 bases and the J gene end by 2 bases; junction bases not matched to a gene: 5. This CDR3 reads CASGLGSGTTDTQYF. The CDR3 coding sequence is TGTGCTAGTGGTTTAGGCAGCGGGACCACAGATACGCAGTATTTT.

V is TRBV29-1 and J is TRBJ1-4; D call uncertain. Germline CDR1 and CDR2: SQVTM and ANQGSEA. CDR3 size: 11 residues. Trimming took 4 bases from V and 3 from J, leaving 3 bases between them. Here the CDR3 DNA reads TGCAGCGTTGGGGCTAATGAAAAACTGTTTTTT. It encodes CSVGANEKLFF. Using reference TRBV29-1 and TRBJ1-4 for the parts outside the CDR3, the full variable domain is SAVISQKPSRDICQRGTSLTIQCQVDSQVTMMFWYRQQPGQSLTLIATANQGSEATYESGFVIDKFPISRPNLTFSTLTVSNMSPEDSSIYLCSVGANEKLFFGSGTQLSVL.